Following are 3 T cell receptor beta chains from one sample sequenced in a study of T-cell reconstitution after alpha-beta-depleted transplantation in children. TCRbeta library construction was performed incorporating unique molecular identifiers. TCRdb processed the PCR reads anew with MiXCR; each CDR3 protein has one entry. The data contain approximately 430,000 distinct CDR3 sequences, under 20% of them singletons. The source was PBMCs, mostly from graft donor cells, collected 360 days after TCRalphabeta/CD19-depleted stem cell transplant. These receptors all stem from a boy under two years old who had a stem cell transplant for Wiskott-Aldrich syndrome, so the T cells may come from the graft donor.

This clonotype has only a few counts. The rearrangement links TRBV7-2 to TRBJ2-7, with 7 bases lining up with TRBD1. Germline CDR1 and CDR2: SGHTA and FQGNSA. The CDR3 has 15 amino acids. J gave up 2 bases and V 7 bases, and 11 bases lay outside the gene matches. This chain's CDR3 is CASTPRRGQTYEQYF. CDR3 nucleotides: TGTGCCAGCACCCCAAGAAGGGGACAGACCTACGAGCAGTACTTC.

The chain carries TRBV5-1 and TRBJ1-6; D is uncertain. Germline-derived CDR1 and CDR2 are SGHRS and YFSETQ. Trimming pared 0 bases from V and 9 bases from J, leaving 10 bases between. CDR3 length: 14 residues. CDR3 DNA sequence: TGCGCCAGCAGCTTGGACAGAAGAAGTTCACCCCTCCACTTT. This encodes CASSLDRRSSPLHF.

CDR3 DNA: TGTGCCAGCAGCTTCCTCTTACCGAAAGCTTTCTTT. As protein: CASSFLLPKAFF. The chain combines TRBV7-9 with TRBJ1-1; D call uncertain. The CDR3 spans 12 residues. V was pared by 3 bases and J by 9 bases, with 11 bases between. Germline values: CDR1 SEHNR, CDR2 FQNEAQ (reference sequence).